This T cell receptor (beta chain) was profiled in a study of T-cell reconstitution after alpha-beta-depleted transplantation in children. Unique molecular identifiers were used in preparing the TCRbeta library. TCRdb recomputed calls from the PCR reads with MiXCR, one row per CDR3 protein. Of roughly 300,000 distinct CDR3 sequences listed, 9.9% are singletons. The CDR3 consists of 13 residues. The V gene lost 5 bases and the J gene lost 6 bases, with 13 bases spanning the gap. Germline V gene data show CDR1 as SSHAT and CDR2 as FNYEAQ (reference sequence). This clonotype has only a few counts. The sequence derives from a human donor who donated a stem cell graft to a child with SCID. This sample comprised PBMCs from the stem cell graft donor, obtained from the stem cell graft. The chain has TRBV7-7 and TRBJ1-1; D not resolved. The CDR3 nucleotides read TGTGCCAGCAGCCCGGATGCGATTTCTGAAGCTTTCTTT. Its translation: CASSPDAISEAFF.